This T cell receptor beta chain stems from a study of vaccination effects on CD4 cells after COVID-19. In the study overall: ViraFEST assay sequencing came after antigen-specific CD4+ T cells were expanded with viral peptide pools. Every well housed 1.5 million to 2 million PBMC, which grew in culture alongside 10 IU/ml IL-2 and roughly 9.8 ug/ml peptides.

Trimming removed 0 bases at V and 9 bases at J, with 6 bases between. The CDR3 consists of 13 residues. Germline V CDR1 and CDR2: MNHEY, SVGEGT. At the end of around 11 days of culture, CD4+ T cells were isolated. Either the BNT162b2 or mRNA-1273 vaccine was given to participants in two doses. Here immunoSEQ multiplex PCR was the method, and the copy in TCRdb shows in-frame clones only, minus some. The sample yields 70,000 or so clones, over 65% seen once. Only a few counts were recorded for this clone. As yet, its antigen is unknown. The input for sequencing was CD4+ T cells from PBMCs cultured without peptide, taken after COVID-19 vaccination. The sequence was obtained from a human donor who received a COVID-19 vaccine. This chain uses TRBV6-2 or TRBV6-3 with TRBJ1-6, with unresolved D. The chain's CDR3 is CASSYSDGSPLHF. The DNA of the CDR3 is TGTGCCAGCAGTTACTCGGACGGTTCACCCCTCCACTTT.